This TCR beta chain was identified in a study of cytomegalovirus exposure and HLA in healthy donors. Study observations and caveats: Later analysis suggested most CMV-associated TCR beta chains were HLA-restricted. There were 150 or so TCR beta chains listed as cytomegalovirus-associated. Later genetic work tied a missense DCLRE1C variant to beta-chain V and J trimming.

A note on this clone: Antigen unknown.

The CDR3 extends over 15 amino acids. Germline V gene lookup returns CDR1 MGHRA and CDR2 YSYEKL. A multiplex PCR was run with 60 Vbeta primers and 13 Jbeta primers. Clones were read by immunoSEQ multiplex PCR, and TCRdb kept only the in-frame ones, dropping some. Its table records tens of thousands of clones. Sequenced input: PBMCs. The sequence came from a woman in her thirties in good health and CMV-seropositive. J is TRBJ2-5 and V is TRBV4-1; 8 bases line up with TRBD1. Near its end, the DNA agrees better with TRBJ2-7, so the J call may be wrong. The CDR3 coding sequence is TGCGCCAGCAGCCAAGAGACAGGGGCCGGGTACGAGCAGTACTTC. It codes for CASSQETGAGYEQYF.